This is a list of T cell receptor beta chains from one sample in a study of T cells in Graves' hyperthyroidism and ophthalmopathy. In TCRdb, the multiplex PCR reads were re-called with MiXCR into one record per CDR3 protein. The data contain around 500,000 distinct CDR3 sequences, about 15% of them singletons. Sequencing was performed on blood. The receptor source for this set is a woman between 18 and 29 years old with Graves' hyperthyroidism. The conserved cysteine and the conserved F or W are not part of the CDR3 here. The order of the fields is V gene, CDR3 length, J gene, CDR3 protein.

>TRBV2|10|TRBJ1-1
ASSGENTEAF
>TRBV12-3/TRBV12-4|13|TRBJ1-5
ASSFTYGLNQPQH
>TRBV30|15|TRBJ2-1
AWSVGGGGPAYNEQF
>TRBV20-1|14|TRBJ1-2
SAAHLEAGANYGYT
>TRBV27|11|TRBJ1-5
ASSFGRLKPQH
>TRBV7-9|11|TRBJ1-1
ASSLFVKAEAF
>TRBV12-5|9|TRBJ1-2
ASGQGYGYT
>TRBV5-1|12|TRBJ1-5
ASSTGGGNQPQH
>TRBV12-3/TRBV12-4|16|TRBJ2-7
ASSPRTNQGRSAYEQY
>TRBV2|12|TRBJ1-1
ASSERRVNTEAF
>TRBV6-1|13|TRBJ1-5
ASSLSARPNQPQH
>TRBV18|15|TRBJ1-1
ASSRNGPGGANTEAF
>TRBV30|11|TRBJ1-6
AVGRGSQSPLH
>TRBV29-1|12|TRBJ2-1
SVRGTSGFNEQF